A selection of T cell receptor beta chains follows, all from one sample in a study of T cell responses to AZD1222 COVID-19 vaccine. The protocol was immunoSEQ multiplex PCR, while the TCRdb copy is restricted to in-frame clones and leaves out a portion. The sample yields roughly 110,000 clones, roughly nine tenths seen once. The sequencing here drew on peripheral blood, taken 28 days after the second AZD1222 dose. The receptors derive from an adult who received the AZD1222 COVID-19 vaccine. The CDR3 runs from the conserved cysteine through the conserved F or W. A D gene is named only where the DNA matches it firmly. Clone sizes are given selectively: once, few, many, or a class where the clone is expanded.

cdr3_nt cdr3_aa j_call clone_size d_call v_call
TGTGCCAGCAGTGAGGGTGGCGGTAGGACCGGGGAGCTGTTTTTT CASSEGGGRTGELFF TRBJ2-2 . . TRBV2
TGTGCCAGCAGCTTAAGACCTATTGGGGCTGAAGCTTTCTTT CASSLRPIGAEAFF TRBJ1-1 . . TRBV11-1
TGTGCCAGCAGCTCACAACCGGGACAGGGGAGCACAGATACGCAGTATTTT CASSSQPGQGSTDTQYF TRBJ2-3 . TRBD1 TRBV7-9
TGTGCCAGCAGCGACAGGGGTTTTACCTACGAGCAGTACTTC CASSDRGFTYEQYF TRBJ2-7 . TRBD1 TRBV5-8
TGTGCCAGCAGTGAAGAATGGCAGGGGGACATTCAGTACTTC CASSEEWQGDIQYF TRBJ2-4 . TRBD1 TRBV25-1
TGCGCCAGCAGCCCCGGGACACTCTCCTACGAGCAGTACTTC CASSPGTLSYEQYF TRBJ2-7 once . TRBV5-1
TGTGCCTGGGCCGGGACAGGGGCGGCTTTCTTT CAWAGTGAAFF TRBJ1-1 . TRBD1 TRBV30
TGTGCCAGCAGCGCCTCAGGGGGCTACGAGCAGTACTTC CASSASGGYEQYF TRBJ2-7 . TRBD1 TRBV9
TGTGCCAGTAATGGGGGGCCCGGGACGAACCAAGAGACCCAGTACTTC CASNGGPGTNQETQYF TRBJ2-5 . . TRBV19
TGTGCCAGCTCGCCTGGACTAGCGGGGGCTCAAGGCGGTACGCAGTATTTT CASSPGLAGAQGGTQYF TRBJ2-3 . TRBD2 TRBV18
TGTGCCAGCAGCCCGGATTCTGATACGCAGTATTTT CASSPDSDTQYF TRBJ2-3 . . TRBV7-3
TGCGCCAGCAGCCAAGAAGCGGGGTTTTCCTATGGCTACACCTTC CASSQEAGFSYGYTF TRBJ1-2 . . TRBV4-1
TGTGCCAGCAGTAGGGACAGGGGAACTGGAAACACCATATATTTT CASSRDRGTGNTIYF TRBJ1-3 . TRBD1 TRBV2
TGCGCCAGCAGCATTCTCGTTTTGGGACGGTCCTACGAGCAGTACTTC CASSILVLGRSYEQYF TRBJ2-7 . . TRBV5-1
TGTGCCAGCAGCCCGGGACACCCCGGGGGCACCATATATTTT CASSPGHPGGTIYF TRBJ1-3 . . TRBV7-9
TGTGCCAGCAGCCAAGAGGACACGTCCTTCTCCTACGAGCAGTACTTC CASSQEDTSFSYEQYF TRBJ2-7 . . TRBV14
TGTGCCAGCAGTTTCACCACAGGGATTAACTATGGCTACACCTTC CASSFTTGINYGYTF TRBJ1-2 . . TRBV6-5
TGTGCCAGCAGTTACTCTGTAGGGGGAAACTCACCCCTCCACTTT CASSYSVGGNSPLHF TRBJ1-6 once . TRBV6-5
TGTGCCAGCCATGGGACAGGGGGGACCTACGAGCAGTACTTC CASHGTGGTYEQYF TRBJ2-7 . TRBD1 TRBV6-5
TGTGCCAGCTCACCCGGACAGGGTGATCACAACACTGAAGCTTTCTTT CASSPGQGDHNTEAFF TRBJ1-1 . TRBD1 TRBV18
TGTGCCAGCAGTTCCGACAGAGTTGATTACAATGAGCAGTTCTTC CASSSDRVDYNEQFF TRBJ2-1 . . TRBV3-1/TRBV3-2
TGTGCCAGCAGACGTCGACAGGGGGACGTAAATTCACCCCTCCACTTT CASRRRQGDVNSPLHF TRBJ1-6 . TRBD1 TRBV4-2
TGTGCCAGCAGTTACCTACTTGTTACGGGGAACACTGAAGCTTTCTTT CASSYLLVTGNTEAFF TRBJ1-1 . . TRBV6-5
TGTGCCAGCAGCGCCCGGAGGGATCAGCCCCAGCATTTT CASSARRDQPQHF TRBJ1-5 . . TRBV7-2
TGTGCCAGCGTGAGCGAGAAGGACTACGAGCAGTACTTC CASVSEKDYEQYF TRBJ2-7 . . TRBV28
TGTGCCAGCAGCTGGGGTTCCGGACACTTGAACACTGAAGCTTTCTTT CASSWGSGHLNTEAFF TRBJ1-1 . . TRBV5-5
TGTGCCAGCAGCTTTTCAGGGGCTCAGAACACTGAAGCTTTCTTT CASSFSGAQNTEAFF TRBJ1-1 once . TRBV7-9
TGCGCCAGCAGAACGGGACAGAAGGTTTACGAGCAGTACTTC CASRTGQKVYEQYF TRBJ2-7 . TRBD1 TRBV5-1
TGTGCCAGCAGCTACGGACAACCCAATCAGCCCCAGCATTTT CASSYGQPNQPQHF TRBJ1-5 . . TRBV2
TGCGCCAGCAGCCAAGTTGCCCGCACTGAAGCTTTCTTT CASSQVARTEAFF TRBJ1-1 few . TRBV4-3
TGTGCCAGCAGCTTCGGGGGACAGCCCCAGCATTTT CASSFGGQPQHF TRBJ1-5 . . TRBV7-9